Included here is one T cell receptor (beta chain) sequence, with context. Its matching antigen is unknown. This CDR3 spans 14 amino acids. CDR1 and CDR2 from the germline V gene are SGHRS and YFSETQ. V was pared by 2 bases and J by 6 bases, with 1 base of the junction left unmatched. Though nominally healthy at sampling, donors likely had unrecorded immune exposures. Use of 60 Vbeta and 13 Jbeta primers characterized the PCR. Here immunoSEQ multiplex PCR was the method, and the copy in TCRdb shows in-frame clones only, minus some. The sample consists of 140,000 or so clones, nearly 85% of them appearing once. The data derive from a study of cytomegalovirus exposure and HLA in healthy donors. As for the study in general: An analysis done earlier identified 120 million or so unique TCR beta sequences from approximately 170 million T cells.

Study-wide results and limits: Indistinguishable V segments, including TRBV6-2 and TRBV6-3, were excluded.

The gene calls are TRBV5-1 and TRBJ1-6, with 8 bases identical to TRBD1. This receptor was obtained from a male donor in good health and CMV-seronegative. Sequencing was carried out using PBMCs. CDR3 sequence: CASSFGQGNSPLHF. CDR3 DNA: TGCGCCAGCAGCTTTGGACAGGGTAATTCACCCCTCCACTTT. The full variable domain, in which reference TRBV5-1 and TRBJ1-6 provide the parts outside the CDR3, is KAGVTQTPRYLIKTRGQQVTLSCSPISGHRSVSWYQQTPGQGLQFLFEYFSETQRNKGNFPGRFSGRQFSNSRSEMNVSTLELGDSALYLCASSFGQGNSPLHFGNGTRLTVT.